These 10 T cell receptor beta chains share one sample of origin, sequenced in a study of regulatory T cells in long-lasting Graves disease (dated by TCRdb to the early 2020s). Libraries were made using multiplex PCR. The sequencing machine was an Illumina HiSeq 4000. To build TCR beta libraries, CDR3 regions were amplified by Arm-PCR using iRepertoire HTBI primers. Through fastp at Q25 and MiXCR, TCRdb rebuilt clones from the public reads, retaining in-frame beta chains. Identical CDR3 proteins give one entry, which carries the most common genes and DNA. Within this sample are around 400,000 distinct CDR3 sequences, with approximately 10% of them counted one time only. The ten largest make up approximately 17% of the sample. The sample's time point label is to be understood as: newly diagnosed GD, antithyroid drugs for less than 3 months. For both TCR sequencing and RNA sequencing, RNA was extracted from PBMCs in TRIzol.

This same sample was also part of a study on T cells in Graves' hyperthyroidism and ophthalmopathy.

This specimen consisted of peripheral blood mononuclear cells (PBMCs), obtained at new diagnosis, from a patient treated with antithyroid drugs. These receptors all stem from a woman aged 18 to 35 with Graves disease. Donor details come from another sample of the same person, matched by shared clones.

This clonotype was seen many times. CDR3 DNA sequence: TGTGCCAGCAGTTACGGACAGGGAGCCCACTATGGCTACACCTTC. Translated, it gives CASSYGQGAHYGYTF. The V and J genes are TRBV6-9 and TRBJ1-2; 8 bases align to TRBD1. From germline, CDR1 is MNHGY and CDR2 SVAAGI. CDR3 length: 15 amino acids. The J segment lost 3 bases and the V segment lost 3 bases, leaving 6 bases of the junction unmatched.

In this sample, this clonotype turned up a few times. The chain links TRBV7-6 to TRBJ2-7; no definite D call. In germline, CDR1 is SGHVS, CDR2 FNYEAQ. CDR3 length: 12 amino acids. V gave up 2 bases and J gave up 7 bases, with 9 bases separating them. CDR3 sequence reads: CASSLPVGEQYF. CDR3 nucleotide sequence: TGTGCCAGCAGCTTACCTGTCGGGGAGCAGTACTTC. The variable domain in full, completed from reference TRBV7-6 and TRBJ2-7, reads GAGVSQSPRYKVTKRGQDVALRCDPISGHVSLYWYRQALGQGPEFLTYFNYEAQQDKSGLPNDRFSAERPEGSISTLTIQRTEQRDSAMYRCASSLPVGEQYFGPGTRLTVT.

This clonotype was seen many times. This chain links TRBV27 with TRBJ2-7; either TRBD1 or TRBD2 may fit D (6 bases each). Deletions cut 6 bases from V and 3 bases from J, with 15 bases between. Germline V lookup: CDR1 MNHEY, CDR2 SMNVEV (reference sequence). This CDR3 has 14 amino acids. This CDR3 is CASSVTGGYYEQYF. The CDR3 DNA reads TGTGCCAGCAGCGTAACCGGGGGCTACTACGAGCAGTACTTC.

This clonotype was seen ten or more times. CDR3 in DNA: TGTGCCAGCAGACTCGGACAGGGGGTATCCTACGAGCAGTACGTC. Its protein is CASRLGQGVSYEQYV. The J gene is TRBJ2-7, the V gene TRBV6-2 or TRBV6-3; 10 nucleotides line up with TRBD1. V dropped 6 bases and J dropped 1; count of bases not matched to a gene: 6. The CDR3 is 15 amino acids. CDR1 and CDR2 (germline): MNHEY, SVGEGT.

This clonotype was counted at least ten times. This sequence joins TRBV20-1 and TRBJ2-4, with D unclear. Germline V gene data show CDR1 as DFQATT and CDR2 as SNEGSKA (reference sequence). Deletions cut 2 bases from V and 0 bases from J, with 11 bases between. This CDR3 contains 15 residues. The CDR3 spells CSARISVVAKNIQYF. The DNA of the CDR3 is TGCAGTGCTAGAATCAGCGTGGTAGCCAAAAACATTCAGTACTTC.

This clonotype was seen at least ten times. The J gene is TRBJ2-1, the V gene TRBV5-1; tentatively, D is TRBD2 (5 bases). V lost 0 bases to trimming and J lost 0 bases, with 10 bases between them. Germline loops: CDR1 SGHRS, CDR2 YFSETQ. The CDR3 is made up of 16 amino acids. The DNA for the CDR3 is TGCGCCAGCAGCTTGGCGGGGTCAGCCTCCTACAATGAGCAGTTCTTC. Its protein is CASSLAGSASYNEQFF.

The rearrangement uses TRBV4-2 and TRBJ1-5, with 7 positions matching TRBD1. Germline trimming cut 3 bases from V and 0 bases from J; bases unmatched to any gene: 5. This CDR3 is 16 amino acids long. The V gene's germline CDR1 is LGHNA and CDR2 YNFKEQ. The CDR3 DNA reads as TGTGCCAGCAGCCACGTCGACAGGGATAGCAATCAGCCCCAGCATTTT. Translated, it gives CASSHVDRDSNQPQHF.

This clonotype showed up many times. DNA for the CDR3: TGTGCCTGGAGTGTATATGGGGCCGGGGAGCTGTTTTTT. This codes for CAWSVYGAGELFF. The chain carries TRBV30 and TRBJ2-2; no firm D call. Per the germline V gene, CDR1 is GTSNPN and CDR2 is SVGIG (reference sequence). This CDR3 region has 13 residues. V lost 0 bases and J 6 bases, leaving 8 bases between the germline ends.

This clonotype has just a few counts. The V gene is TRBV27, the J gene TRBJ2-7; D is ambiguous. CDR1 and CDR2 from the germline V gene are MNHEY and SMNVEV (reference sequence). V was clipped by 6 bases and J by 2 bases, with 20 bases between them. The CDR3 loop spans 16 amino acids. The CDR3 loop reads CASSGGPRMVPYEQYF. The CDR3 bases are TGTGCCAGCAGCGGCGGTCCGAGAATGGTCCCCTACGAGCAGTACTTC.

This clonotype has ten or more counts. This chain uses TRBV11-2 with TRBJ2-3; 8 bases fit TRBD2. This CDR3 has 15 amino acids. The germline CDR1 and CDR2 sequences are SGHAT and FQNNGV. The ends lost 7 bases at V and 1 base at J; junction bases unmatched: 7. In nucleotides, the CDR3 is TGTGCCAGCACTCCCTACGGGAGGGGCACAGATACGCAGTATTTT. Translation gives CASTPYGRGTDTQYF. Variable domain in full (rest from reference TRBV11-2 and TRBJ2-3): EAGVAQSPRYKIIEKRQSVAFWCNPISGHATLYWYQQILGQGPKLLIQFQNNGVVDDSQLPKDRFSAERLKGVDSTLKIQPAKLEDSAVYLCASTPYGRGTDTQYFGPGTRLTVL.